The 7 T cell receptor beta chains in this list originate from one sample, sequenced in a study of control samples from healthy donors and cancer patients. Assay: immunoSEQ multiplex PCR; the TCRdb copy retains only in-frame clones and omits some. Of 130,000 or so clones listed, 85% to 95% are singletons. Source material: PBMCs. The receptors stem from a man between 60 and 70 years old with colorectal cancer.

This sequence joins TRBV19 and TRBJ1-2; no clear D. Germline V gene sequence: CDR1 LNHDA, CDR2 SQIVND (reference sequence). V was cut by 5 bases and J by 4 bases, with 11 bases left in between. There are 13 residues in the CDR3. The CDR3 DNA sequence: TGTGCCAGTAGTGGGAGGGCGCGCTATGGCTACACCTTC. Its translation: CASSGRARYGYTF.

The chain uses TRBV6-6 and TRBJ1-2; D call uncertain. Germline CDR1 reads MNHNY; CDR2 reads SVGAGI (reference sequence). The length of the CDR3 is 16 residues. V was clipped by 0 bases and J by 0 bases, with 11 bases between them. CDR3 in amino acids: CASSYSTEGANYGYTF. DNA for the CDR3: TGTGCCAGCAGTTACTCGACGGAGGGAGCTAACTATGGCTACACCTTC.

V gene TRBV6-5 combines with J gene TRBJ1-5; 7 bases line up with TRBD1. V lost 6 bases to trimming and J lost 3 bases; unmatched junction nucleotides: 2. This CDR3 spans 13 amino acids. The germline V gene has CDR1 MNHEY and CDR2 SVGAGI. The CDR3 DNA reads as TGTGCCAGCAGCGACAGGGTCAATCAGCCCCAGCATTTT. Encoded protein: CASSDRVNQPQHF.

This chain links TRBV2 with TRBJ1-3, with TRBD1 matching 7 bases. This CDR3 spans 14 amino acids. With 8 bases clipped from V and 0 bases from J, the junction kept 4 bases outside the gene matches. Per the germline V gene, CDR1 is SNHLY and CDR2 is FYNNEI. CDR3 DNA sequence: TGTGCCAGCCTCAGGGACAGCTCTGGAAACACCATATATTTT. Its protein is CASLRDSSGNTIYF.

The rearrangement joins TRBV6-5 to TRBJ2-7, with 8 nucleotides matching TRBD1. CDR1 and CDR2 (germline): MNHEY, SVGAGI. The CDR3 has 15 residues. Trimming took 0 bases from V and 3 from J; bases not matched to a gene: 4. The CDR3 is CASSYSGTGNYEQYF. The DNA of the CDR3 is TGTGCCAGCAGTTACTCCGGGACAGGTAACTACGAGCAGTACTTC.

The CDR3 DNA sequence: TGTGCCAGCAGTAAAAACGAGGGGCTGGATGGCTACACCTTC. This codes for CASSKNEGLDGYTF. The chain joins TRBV2 to TRBJ1-2; D possibly corresponds to TRBD1 (5 bases). Germline CDR1 is SNHLY and CDR2 is FYNNEI. V lost 5 bases and J 6 bases, leaving 16 bases between the germline ends. There are 14 residues in the CDR3.

The V and J genes are TRBV6-5 and TRBJ2-5; the match to TRBD2 covers 10 bases. The J call may be in error: the DNA end matches TRBJ2-7 better. The CDR3 is 15 residues long. Germline CDR1 and CDR2: MNHEY and SVGAGI. CDR3 amino acids: CASSYSTSGAYEQYF. The CDR3 DNA is TGTGCCAGCAGTTACTCCACTAGCGGGGCCTACGAGCAGTACTTC.